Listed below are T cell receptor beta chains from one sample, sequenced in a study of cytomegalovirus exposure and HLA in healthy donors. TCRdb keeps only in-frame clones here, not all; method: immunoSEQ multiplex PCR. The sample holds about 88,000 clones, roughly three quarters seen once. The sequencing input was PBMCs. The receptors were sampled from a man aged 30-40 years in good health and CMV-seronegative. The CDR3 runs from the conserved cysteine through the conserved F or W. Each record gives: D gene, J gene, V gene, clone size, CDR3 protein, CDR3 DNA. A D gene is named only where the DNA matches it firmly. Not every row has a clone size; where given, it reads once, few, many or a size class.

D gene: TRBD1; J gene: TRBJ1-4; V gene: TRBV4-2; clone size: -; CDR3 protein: CASSQDYLGTGGGPNEKLFF; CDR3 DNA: TGTGCCAGCAGCCAAGACTACCTGGGGACAGGGGGGGGACCTAATGAAAAACTGTTTTTT
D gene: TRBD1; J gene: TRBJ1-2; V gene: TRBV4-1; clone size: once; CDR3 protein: CASSQGPGGSYGYTF; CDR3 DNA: TGCGCCAGCAGCCAAGGGCCAGGGGGAAGCTATGGCTACACCTTC
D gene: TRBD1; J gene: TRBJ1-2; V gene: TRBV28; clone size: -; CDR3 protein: CATSTGIIGYTF; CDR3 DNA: TGTGCCACCTCGACAGGGATAATTGGCTACACCTTC
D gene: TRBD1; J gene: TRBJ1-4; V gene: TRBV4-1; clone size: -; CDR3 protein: CASSHNRGDGEKLFF; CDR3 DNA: TGCGCCAGCAGCCACAACAGGGGCGACGGTGAAAAACTGTTTTTT
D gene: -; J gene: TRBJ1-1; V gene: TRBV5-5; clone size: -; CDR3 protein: CASSFGIPNTEAFF; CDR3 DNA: TGTGCCAGCAGCTTCGGGATTCCGAACACTGAAGCTTTCTTT
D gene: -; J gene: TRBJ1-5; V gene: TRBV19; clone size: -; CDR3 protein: CASSMGLQPQHF; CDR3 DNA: TGTGCCAGTAGTATGGGGCTTCAGCCCCAGCATTTT
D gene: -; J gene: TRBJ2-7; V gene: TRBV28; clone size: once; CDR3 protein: CASSLVSDRTYEQYF; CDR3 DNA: TGTGCCAGCAGTTTAGTTTCCGACAGAACCTACGAGCAGTACTTC
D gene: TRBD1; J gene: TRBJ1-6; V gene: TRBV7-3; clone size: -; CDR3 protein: CASSKPGQGNSPLHF; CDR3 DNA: TGTGCCAGCAGCAAACCGGGACAGGGGAATTCACCCCTCCACTTT
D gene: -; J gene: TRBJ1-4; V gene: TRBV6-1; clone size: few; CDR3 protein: CASSSGGPNEKLFF; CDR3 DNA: TGTGCCAGCAGTTCCGGAGGCCCAAATGAAAAACTGTTTTTT
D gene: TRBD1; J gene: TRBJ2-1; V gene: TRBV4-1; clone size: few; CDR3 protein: CASSQERDSSYNEQFF; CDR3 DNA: TGCGCCAGCAGCCAAGAAAGGGACAGCTCCTACAATGAGCAGTTCTTC
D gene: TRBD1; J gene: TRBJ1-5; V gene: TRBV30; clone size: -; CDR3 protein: CAWRGGTGGNQPQHF; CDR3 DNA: TGTGCCTGGAGGGGTGGGACAGGAGGGAATCAGCCCCAGCATTTT
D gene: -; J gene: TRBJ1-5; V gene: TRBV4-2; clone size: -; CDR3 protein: CASSQDGTPSNQPQHF; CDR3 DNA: TGTGCCAGCAGCCAAGATGGGACACCCAGCAATCAGCCCCAGCATTTT
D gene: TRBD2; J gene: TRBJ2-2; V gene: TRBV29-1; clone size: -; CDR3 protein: CSAGGTRNTGELFF; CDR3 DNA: TGCAGCGCCGGAGGGACTAGGAACACCGGGGAGCTGTTTTTT
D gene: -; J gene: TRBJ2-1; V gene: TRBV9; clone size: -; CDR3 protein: CASSVVFGSVVEQFF; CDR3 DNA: TGTGCCAGCAGCGTAGTTTTCGGTTCGGTAGTTGAGCAGTTCTTC
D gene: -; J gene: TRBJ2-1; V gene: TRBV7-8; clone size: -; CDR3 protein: CASSLGRHEQFF; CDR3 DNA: TGTGCCAGCAGCTTAGGGCGGCATGAGCAGTTCTTC